What follows are 3 T cell receptor beta chains derived from one specimen sequenced in a study of shared clonotypes between healthy human individuals. Sequencing used immunoSEQ multiplex PCR; TCRdb keeps in-frame clones, though not all of them. The sample contains about 680,000 clones, around 90% of which appear only once. CD8 cells classed as naive were CD45RO-negative and positively selected for CCR7, excluding terminally differentiated effector memory CD45RA+ cells. Material: naive CD8+ T cells sorted from blood. The source of these receptors is a man aged 25-40 years in good health.

The chain has TRBV11-3 and TRBJ2-1; 8 nucleotides agree with TRBD2. The trim removed 5 bases at V and 6 bases at J, leaving 3 bases unmatched. In germline, CDR1 is SGHNT, CDR2 YENEEA. The CDR3 runs to 13 residues. The CDR3 reads CASSPAGVNEQFF. CDR3 sequence (DNA): TGTGCCAGCAGCCCAGCGGGAGTCAATGAGCAGTTCTTC.

This chain joins TRBV9 and TRBJ2-2, with TRBD2 identical over 10 bases. V was pared by 4 bases and J by 1 base, with 4 bases of the junction left unmatched. In germline, CDR1 is SGDLS, CDR2 YYNGEE. This CDR3 spans 16 amino acids. The CDR3 DNA reads as TGTGCCAGCAGCTCCCGGACTAGCGGGAACACCGGGGAGCTGTTTTTT. Translation gives CASSSRTSGNTGELFF.

The chain carries TRBV28 and TRBJ2-1, with a possible D match to TRBD2 (5 bases). V was cut by 1 base and J by 10 bases, with 5 bases left in between. This CDR3 region has 11 residues. Germline assignment: CDR1 MDHEN and CDR2 SYDVKM. The chain's CDR3 is CASSLSGEQFF. CDR3 nucleotides: TGTGCCAGCAGTTTATCGGGGGAGCAGTTCTTC.